The T cell receptor (beta chain) described here comes from a study of blood T cell repertoires in COVID-19. The CDR3 has 15 residues. CDR1 and CDR2 (germline): LNHDA, SQIVND (reference sequence). The V segment lost 10 bases and the J segment 2 bases; nucleotides outside the gene matches: 12. TCRdb's copy holds only in-frame clones and misses some; the assay was immunoSEQ multiplex PCR. The sample carries approximately 260,000 clones, roughly four fifths recorded once. The rearrangement joins TRBV19 to TRBJ2-3; 7 nucleotides match TRBD1. The TCR sequence derives from a woman aged 80 or over with acute or convalescent COVID-19. Sequencing was carried out using peripheral blood. CDR3 sequence (DNA): TGTGCCACTACATTAGACAGGGCAAACACAGATACGCAGTATTTT. Protein sequence: CATTLDRANTDTQYF.